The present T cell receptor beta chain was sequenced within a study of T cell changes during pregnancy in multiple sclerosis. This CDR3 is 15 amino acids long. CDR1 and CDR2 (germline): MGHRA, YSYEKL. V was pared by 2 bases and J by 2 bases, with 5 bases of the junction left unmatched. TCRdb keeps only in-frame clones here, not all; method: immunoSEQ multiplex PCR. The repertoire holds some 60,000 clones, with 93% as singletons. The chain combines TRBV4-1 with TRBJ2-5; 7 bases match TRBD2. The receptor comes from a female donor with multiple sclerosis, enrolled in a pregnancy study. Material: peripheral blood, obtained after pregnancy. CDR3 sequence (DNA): TGCGCCAGCAGCCAATCACTAGCGAAACAAGAGACCCAGTACTTC. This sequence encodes CASSQSLAKQETQYF.